The rows below give T cell receptor beta chains drawn from one sample of a study of T cells in Graves' hyperthyroidism and ophthalmopathy. TCRdb fed the multiplex PCR reads into MiXCR, producing one record per CDR3 protein. Among some 770,000 distinct CDR3 sequences listed, about a sixth were seen once. Input material: blood. These receptors originate from a man aged 18-30 years with Graves' hyperthyroidism. CDR3s include the opening cysteine and the closing phenylalanine or tryptophan. The D gene is left open where the match is weak. Size tells how often a clone was seen (once, few, many) or the class of an expanded clone, and some rows leave it out.

.,TRBJ2-3,TRBV7-8,many,CASSHGSADTQYF,TGTGCCAGCAGCCATGGCAGTGCAGATACGCAGTATTTT
.,TRBJ2-7,TRBV10-3,many,CAISEAEGGNSYEQYF,TGTGCCATCAGTGAGGCGGAGGGCGGGAACTCCTACGAGCAGTACTTC
TRBD1,TRBJ1-2,TRBV3-1,.,CASSRGQIYYGYTF,TGTGCCAGCAGCAGGGGACAGATCTACTATGGCTACACCTTC
.,TRBJ1-1,TRBV6-5,.,CASSLGAFTRGNTEAFF,TGTGCCAGCAGTTTAGGTGCTTTTACCCGCGGGAACACTGAAGCTTTCTTT
.,TRBJ1-5,TRBV2,many,CASRGNSNQPQHF,TGTGCCAGCAGGGGAAACAGCAATCAGCCCCAGCATTTT
.,TRBJ2-5,TRBV3-1,.,CASRNLPTSQETQYF,TGTGCCAGCAGAAATCTGCCGACGAGCCAAGAGACCCAGTACTTC
.,TRBJ2-7,TRBV7-2,many,CASSQNDGATYEQYF,TGTGCCAGCAGCCAGAACGACGGGGCGACCTACGAGCAGTACTTC
TRBD2,TRBJ2-1,TRBV6-2/TRBV6-3,.,CASGGGLPLNEQFF,TGTGCCAGCGGGGGGGGACTTCCCCTCAATGAGCAGTTCTTC
.,TRBJ2-7,TRBV6-5,many,CASSYRGQGSYEQYF,TGTGCCAGCAGTTATCGGGGGCAGGGCTCCTACGAGCAGTACTTC
.,TRBJ2-5,TRBV7-3,many,CASSPVGGGETQYF,TGTGCCAGCAGCCCAGTTGGGGGAGGAGAGACCCAGTACTTC
.,TRBJ2-6,TRBV7-9,few,CASTWGFSGANVLTF,TGTGCCAGCACCTGGGGGTTCTCTGGGGCCAACGTCCTGACTTTC
.,TRBJ1-2,TRBV9,many,CASSSAGDRGGYTF,TGTGCCAGCAGCTCCGCCGGGGATCGAGGTGGCTACACCTTC
.,TRBJ1-1,TRBV7-9,.,CASSLLSGLNTEAFF,TGTGCCAGCAGCTTATTGTCAGGGTTAAACACTGAAGCTTTCTTT
TRBD1,TRBJ1-1,TRBV5-5,.,CASSLAGQGGPEAFF,TGTGCCAGCAGCTTGGCTGGACAGGGCGGTCCTGAAGCTTTCTTT
TRBD1,TRBJ1-1,TRBV12-3/TRBV12-4,many,CASSTWDRGRGSNTEAFF,TGTGCCAGCAGTACGTGGGACAGGGGGCGAGGATCTAACACTGAAGCTTTCTTT
.,TRBJ1-5,TRBV6-2/TRBV6-3,.,CAAGGSDQPLHF,TGTGCCGCGGGGGGTTCGGATCAGCCCCTGCATTTT
TRBD1,TRBJ1-2,TRBV7-3,few,CASSLSGQGNYGYTF,TGTGCCAGCAGCTTATCCGGACAGGGTAACTATGGCTACACCTTC
TRBD1,TRBJ1-6,TRBV2,.,CASTGTGGNSPLHF,TGTGCCAGCACCGGGACAGGGGGCAATTCACCCCTCCACTTT
.,TRBJ2-5,TRBV27,.,CASMTGVGETQYF,TGTGCCAGCATGACGGGGGTCGGGGAGACCCAGTACTTC
TRBD2,TRBJ2-4,TRBV7-3,many,CASSFTGGDIQYF,TGTGCCAGCAGCTTTACTGGGGGGGACATTCAGTACTTC
.,TRBJ2-1,TRBV29-1,many,CSATRDNEQFF,TGCAGCGCCACAAGGGACAATGAGCAGTTCTTC
TRBD2,TRBJ2-1,TRBV6-2/TRBV6-3,once,CASTNWGSGRPEQFF,TGTGCCAGCACTAACTGGGGTAGCGGGAGACCTGAGCAGTTCTTC
.,TRBJ2-1,TRBV6-2/TRBV6-3,few,CASSYFSPDEQFF,TGTGCCAGCAGTTACTTCTCCCCCGATGAGCAGTTCTTC
TRBD2,TRBJ2-7,TRBV4-2,few,CASRPWTSGSHEQYF,TGTGCCAGCAGGCCCTGGACTAGCGGGAGTCACGAGCAGTACTTC
TRBD2,TRBJ2-2,TRBV19,.,CASRGGLGELFF,TGTGCCAGTCGGGGGGGGCTAGGGGAGCTGTTTTTT
.,TRBJ1-1,TRBV19,many,CASEGHWNTEAFF,TGTGCCAGTGAGGGACACTGGAACACTGAAGCTTTCTTT
.,TRBJ2-1,TRBV20-1,few,CSARPRRGGPYNEQFF,TGCAGTGCTAGACCACGGAGGGGGGGACCCTACAATGAGCAGTTCTTC